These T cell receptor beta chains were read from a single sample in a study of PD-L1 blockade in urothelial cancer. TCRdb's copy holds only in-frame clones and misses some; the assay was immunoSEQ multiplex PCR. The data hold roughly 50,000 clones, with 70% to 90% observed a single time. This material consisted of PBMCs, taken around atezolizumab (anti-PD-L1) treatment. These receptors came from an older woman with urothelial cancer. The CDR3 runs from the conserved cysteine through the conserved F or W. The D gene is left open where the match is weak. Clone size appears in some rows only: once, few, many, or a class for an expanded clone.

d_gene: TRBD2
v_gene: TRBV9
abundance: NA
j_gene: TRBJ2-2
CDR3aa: CASSRSGGNTGELFF
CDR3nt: TGTGCCAGCAGCCGAAGCGGGGGGAACACCGGGGAGCTGTTTTTT

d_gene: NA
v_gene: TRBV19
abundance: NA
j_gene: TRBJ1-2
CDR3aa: CASTSGDGYTF
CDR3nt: TGTGCCAGTACCTCAGGGGATGGCTACACCTTC

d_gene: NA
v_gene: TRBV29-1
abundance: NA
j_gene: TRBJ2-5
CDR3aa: CSVQQETQYF
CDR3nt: TGCAGCGTCCAACAAGAGACCCAGTACTTC

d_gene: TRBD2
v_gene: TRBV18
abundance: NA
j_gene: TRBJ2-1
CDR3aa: CASSPPELAEINEQFF
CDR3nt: TGTGCCAGCTCACCACCCGAGCTAGCGGAGATCAATGAGCAGTTCTTC

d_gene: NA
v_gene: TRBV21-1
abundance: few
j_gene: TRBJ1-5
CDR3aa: CASSTLPGQGLNQPQHF
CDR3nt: TGTGCCAGCAGCACCCTACCCGGACAGGGCTTAAATCAGCCCCAGCATTTT

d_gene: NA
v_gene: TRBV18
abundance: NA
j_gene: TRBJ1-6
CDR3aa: CASSQVREVRKPLHF
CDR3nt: TGTGCCAGCTCACAGGTTCGGGAAGTACGTAAACCCCTCCACTTT

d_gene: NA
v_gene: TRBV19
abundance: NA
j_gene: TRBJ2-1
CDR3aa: CASNEPGHLYNEQFF
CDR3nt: TGTGCCAGTAACGAACCGGGACACCTATACAATGAGCAGTTCTTC

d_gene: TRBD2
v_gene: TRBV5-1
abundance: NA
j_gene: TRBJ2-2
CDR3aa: CASSMGLAALNTGELFF
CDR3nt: TGCGCCAGCAGCATGGGACTAGCGGCCTTGAACACCGGGGAGCTGTTTTTT

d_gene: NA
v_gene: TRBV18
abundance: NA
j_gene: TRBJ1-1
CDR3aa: CASSPGWDTEAFF
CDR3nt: TGTGCCAGCTCACCCGGGTGGGACACTGAAGCTTTCTTT

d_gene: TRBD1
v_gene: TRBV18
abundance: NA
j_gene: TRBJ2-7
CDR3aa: CASSPRQGRNYEQYF
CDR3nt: TGTGCCAGCTCCCCTAGACAGGGTAGGAACTACGAGCAGTACTTC

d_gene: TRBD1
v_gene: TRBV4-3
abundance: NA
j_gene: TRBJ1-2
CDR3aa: CASSSRDRGGYTF
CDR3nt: TGCGCCAGCAGCTCCCGGGACAGGGGTGGCTACACCTTC

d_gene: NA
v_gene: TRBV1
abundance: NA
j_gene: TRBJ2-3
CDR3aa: CTSRLQVSSGTTDTQYF
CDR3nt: TGCACCAGCAGGCTCCAAGTTTCTAGCGGGACGACAGATACGCAGTATTTT

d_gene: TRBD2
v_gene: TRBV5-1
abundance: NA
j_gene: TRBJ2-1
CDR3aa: CASSYPTRGNSYNEQFF
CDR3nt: TGCGCCAGCAGCTACCCGACGCGGGGGAACTCCTACAATGAGCAGTTCTTC

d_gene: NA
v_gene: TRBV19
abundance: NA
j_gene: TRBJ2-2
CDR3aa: CASSIGQWNTGELFF
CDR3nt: TGTGCCAGTAGTATAGGGCAGTGGAACACCGGGGAGCTGTTTTTT

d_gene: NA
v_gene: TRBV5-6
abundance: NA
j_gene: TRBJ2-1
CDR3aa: CASSIIGGAYNEQFF
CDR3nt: TGTGCCAGCAGCATTATAGGGGGGGCCTACAATGAGCAGTTCTTC

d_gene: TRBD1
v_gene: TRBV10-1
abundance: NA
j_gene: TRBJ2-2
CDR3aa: CASSSYPPRQGANGELFF
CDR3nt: TGCGCCAGCAGTAGCTACCCGCCTAGACAGGGGGCTAACGGGGAGCTGTTTTTT

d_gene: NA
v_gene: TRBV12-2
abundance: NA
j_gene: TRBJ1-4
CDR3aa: CASRLKLQGNEKLFF
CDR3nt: TGTGCAAGTCGCTTAAAGCTACAGGGAAATGAAAAACTGTTTTTT

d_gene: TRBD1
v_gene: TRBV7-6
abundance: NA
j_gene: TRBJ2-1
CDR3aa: CASSAKTGGPYNEQFF
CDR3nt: TGTGCCAGCAGCGCCAAAACAGGGGGCCCCTACAATGAGCAGTTCTTC

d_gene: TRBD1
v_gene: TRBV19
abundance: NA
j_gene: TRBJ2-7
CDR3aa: CASSTGGQGSYEQYF
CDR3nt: TGTGCCAGCAGTACAGGGGGTCAGGGTTCCTACGAGCAGTACTTC

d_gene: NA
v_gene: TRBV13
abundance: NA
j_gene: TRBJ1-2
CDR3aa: CASRFQAYYGYTF
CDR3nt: TGTGCCAGCAGATTCCAGGCATACTATGGCTACACCTTC

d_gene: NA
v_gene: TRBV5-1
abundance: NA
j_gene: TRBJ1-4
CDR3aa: CASSWTRGTNEKLFF
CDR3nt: TGCGCCAGCAGCTGGACACGGGGGACTAATGAAAAACTGTTTTTT

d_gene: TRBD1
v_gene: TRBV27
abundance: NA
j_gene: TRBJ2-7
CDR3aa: CASSVGTGYSYEQYF
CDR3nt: TGTGCCAGCAGCGTCGGGACAGGGTACTCCTACGAGCAGTACTTC

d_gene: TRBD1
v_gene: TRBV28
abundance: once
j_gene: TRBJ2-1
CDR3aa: CASSPDRGVYNEQFF
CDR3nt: TGTGCCAGCAGCCCCGACAGGGGAGTCTACAATGAGCAGTTCTTC

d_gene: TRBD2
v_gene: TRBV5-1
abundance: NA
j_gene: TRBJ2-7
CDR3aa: CASSLGLAGIYEQYF
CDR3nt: TGCGCCAGCAGCTTGGGACTAGCGGGGATCTACGAGCAGTACTTC

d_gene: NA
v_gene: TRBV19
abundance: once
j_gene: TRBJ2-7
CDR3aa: CASSIDRGSYEQYF
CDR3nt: TGTGCCAGTAGTATAGACAGGGGCTCCTACGAGCAGTACTTC

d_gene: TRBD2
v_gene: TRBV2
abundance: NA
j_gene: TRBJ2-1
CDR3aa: CASTYYKAGGHAPSSYEQFF
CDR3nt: TGTGCCAGCACCTATTATAAAGCGGGAGGCCATGCCCCTTCGTCTTATGAGCAGTTCTTC

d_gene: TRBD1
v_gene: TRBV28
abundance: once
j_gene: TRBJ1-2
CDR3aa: CASSLTIYKDRGAYGYTF
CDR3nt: TGTGCCAGCAGTTTGACAATTTATAAGGACAGGGGGGCCTATGGCTACACCTTC

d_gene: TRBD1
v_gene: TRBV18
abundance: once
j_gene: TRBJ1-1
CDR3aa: CASSPSRQGATEAFF
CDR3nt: TGTGCCAGCTCACCAAGTAGGCAGGGGGCCACTGAAGCTTTCTTT

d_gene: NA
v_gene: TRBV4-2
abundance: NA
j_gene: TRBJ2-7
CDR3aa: CASSQDGQAPYEQYF
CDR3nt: TGTGCCAGCAGCCAAGATGGGCAGGCTCCCTACGAGCAGTACTTC

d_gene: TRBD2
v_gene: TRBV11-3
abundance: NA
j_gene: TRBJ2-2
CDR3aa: CASSLTSGPGANTGELFF
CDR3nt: TGTGCCAGCAGCCTGACTAGCGGGCCAGGCGCGAACACCGGGGAGCTGTTTTTT

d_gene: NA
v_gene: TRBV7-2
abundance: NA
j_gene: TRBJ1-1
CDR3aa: CASSLSAGEVTEAFF
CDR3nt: TGTGCCAGCAGCTTAAGCGCAGGGGAAGTGACTGAAGCTTTCTTT

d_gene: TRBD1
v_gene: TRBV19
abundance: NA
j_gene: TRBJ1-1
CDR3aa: CASSKPGQGNTEAFF
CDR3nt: TGTGCCAGTAGTAAACCGGGACAGGGGAACACTGAAGCTTTCTTT

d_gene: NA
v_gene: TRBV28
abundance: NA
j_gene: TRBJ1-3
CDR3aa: CASSRRGAGNTIYF
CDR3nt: TGTGCCAGCAGCCGGCGGGGGGCTGGAAACACCATATATTTT

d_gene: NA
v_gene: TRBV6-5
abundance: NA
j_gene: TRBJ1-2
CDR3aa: CASTTPGSPNYGYTF
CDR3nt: TGTGCCAGCACCACGCCAGGGTCCCCCAACTATGGCTACACCTTC

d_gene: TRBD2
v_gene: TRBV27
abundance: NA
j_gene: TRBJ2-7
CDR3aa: CASSSNSGRGYYEQYF
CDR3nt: TGTGCCAGCAGCTCCAACAGCGGGAGAGGGTACTACGAGCAGTACTTC

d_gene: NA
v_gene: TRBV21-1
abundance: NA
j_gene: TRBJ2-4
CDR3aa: CASSKVDRGVDIQYF
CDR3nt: TGTGCCAGCAGCAAAGTGGACCGGGGGGTTGACATTCAGTACTTC

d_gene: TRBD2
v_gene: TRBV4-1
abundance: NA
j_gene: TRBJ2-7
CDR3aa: CASSQSPGLGRYEQYF
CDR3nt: TGCGCCAGCAGCCAATCACCGGGACTAGGACGTTACGAGCAGTACTTC

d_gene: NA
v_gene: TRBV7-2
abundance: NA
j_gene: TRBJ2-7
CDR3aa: CASSLSGDPSYEQYF
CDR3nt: TGTGCCAGCAGCTTAAGTGGAGATCCTTCTTACGAGCAGTACTTC

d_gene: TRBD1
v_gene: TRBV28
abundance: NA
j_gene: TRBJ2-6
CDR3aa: CASSSGTGGRSGANVLTF
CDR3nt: TGTGCCAGCAGTTCCGGGACAGGGGGCCGCTCTGGGGCCAACGTCCTGACTTTC

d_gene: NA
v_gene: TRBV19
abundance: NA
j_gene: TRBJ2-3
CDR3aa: CASSLGEVTQYF
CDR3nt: TGTGCCAGTAGTTTAGGGGAGGTTACGCAGTATTTT

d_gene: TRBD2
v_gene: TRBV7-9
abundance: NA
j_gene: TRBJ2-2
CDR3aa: CASSSMPGLAGGGTGELFF
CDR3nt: TGTGCCAGCAGCTCCATGCCGGGACTAGCGGGAGGAGGCACCGGGGAGCTGTTTTTT

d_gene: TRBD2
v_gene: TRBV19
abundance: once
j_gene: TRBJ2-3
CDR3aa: CASSWGRLAGPYPDTQYF
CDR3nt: TGTGCCAGTAGTTGGGGGCGCCTAGCGGGCCCCTATCCAGATACGCAGTATTTT

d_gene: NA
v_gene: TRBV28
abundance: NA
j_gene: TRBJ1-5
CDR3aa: CASSPSEIYSNQPQHF
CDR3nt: TGTGCCAGCAGTCCCTCGGAGATTTATAGCAATCAGCCCCAGCATTTT

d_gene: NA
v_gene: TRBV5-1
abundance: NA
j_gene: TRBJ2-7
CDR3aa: CASNPGDKQYF
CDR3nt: TGCGCCAGCAACCCAGGGGATAAGCAGTACTTC